The clone carrying this T cell receptor beta chain was observed a handful of times. What it binds is not known. This record comes from a study of cytomegalovirus exposure and HLA in healthy donors. General study findings and limits: In a later analysis, DRB1 alleles had the most associated TCRs; HLA-C alleles the fewest. Among the CMV-associated chains, a few were confirmed in vitro as specific for CMV antigens. Accurate prediction of most subjects' HLA-A and HLA-B alleles from TCR beta sequences was reported.

V lost 0 bases to trimming and J lost 3 bases, with 7 bases between them. CDR1 is SGHNT, CDR2 YYREEE, per germline (reference sequence). The CDR3 consists of 14 residues. The PCR contained 60 Vbeta and 13 Jbeta primers. The repertoire was sequenced with immunoSEQ multiplex PCR; TCRdb's copy has only in-frame clones and lacks some. This table has 150,000 to 200,000 clones, approximately 85% appearing once. Sequenced material: PBMCs. The V gene is TRBV5-4, the J gene TRBJ1-5, with D tentatively TRBD1 (5 bases). The sequence was collected from a woman between 50 and 59 years old in good health and CMV-seronegative. CDR3 region: CASSLGGPNQPQHF. DNA of the CDR3: TGTGCCAGCAGCTTGGGGGGCCCCAATCAGCCCCAGCATTTT.